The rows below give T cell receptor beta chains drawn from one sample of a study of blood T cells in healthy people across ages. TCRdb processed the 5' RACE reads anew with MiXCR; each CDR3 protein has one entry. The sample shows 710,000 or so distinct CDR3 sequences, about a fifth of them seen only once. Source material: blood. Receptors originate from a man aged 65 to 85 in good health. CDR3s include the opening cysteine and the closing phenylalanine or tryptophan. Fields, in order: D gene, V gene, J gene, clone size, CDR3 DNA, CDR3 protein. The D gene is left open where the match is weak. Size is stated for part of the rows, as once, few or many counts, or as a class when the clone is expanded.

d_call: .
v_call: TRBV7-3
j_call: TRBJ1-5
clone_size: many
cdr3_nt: TGTGCCAGCAGCTTAGTCCCGGATCAGCCCCAGCATTTT
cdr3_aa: CASSLVPDQPQHF

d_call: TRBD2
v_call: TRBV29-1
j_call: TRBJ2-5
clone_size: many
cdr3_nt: TGCAGCGTGGTTGGGACTAGCAGGAAAAAAGAGACCCAGTACTTC
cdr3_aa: CSVVGTSRKKETQYF

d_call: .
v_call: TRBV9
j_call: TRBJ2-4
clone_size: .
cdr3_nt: TGTGCCAGCAGCGTAGAGGGCGGTTCCCCAAACATTCAGTACTTC
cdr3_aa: CASSVEGGSPNIQYF

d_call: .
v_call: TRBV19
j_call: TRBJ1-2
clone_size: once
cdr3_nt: TGTGCCAGTAGGTGGGGTGCGGGCTACACCTTC
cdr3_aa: CASRWGAGYTF

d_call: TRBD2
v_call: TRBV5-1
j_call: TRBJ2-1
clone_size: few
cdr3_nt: TGCGCCAGCAGCGACACTAGCGGGGTCACCTACAATGAGCAGTTCTTC
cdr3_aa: CASSDTSGVTYNEQFF

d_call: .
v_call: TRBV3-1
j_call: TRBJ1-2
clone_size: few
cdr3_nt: TGTGCCAGCAGCCTAACAGACAGACCGCGGGAGAGCGGCTACACCTTC
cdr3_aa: CASSLTDRPRESGYTF

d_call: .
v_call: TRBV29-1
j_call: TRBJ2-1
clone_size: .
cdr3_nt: TGCAGCGTTGTCTGGGGGTGGGATGAGCAGTTCTTC
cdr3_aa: CSVVWGWDEQFF

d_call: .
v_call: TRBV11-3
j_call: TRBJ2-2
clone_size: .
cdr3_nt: TGTGCCAGCAGCTTAGATACCCCGGGGGGCAGAGGGACCGGGGAGCTGTTTTTT
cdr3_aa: CASSLDTPGGRGTGELFF

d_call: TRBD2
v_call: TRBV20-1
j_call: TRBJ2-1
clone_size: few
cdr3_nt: TGCAGTGCGCACATCGCCCTTAGCGGGATTAGTGTTGAGCAGTTCTTC
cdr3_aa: CSAHIALSGISVEQFF

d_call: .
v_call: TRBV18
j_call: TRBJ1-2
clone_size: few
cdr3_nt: TGTGCCAGCTCACCCGACTCTTCAGCTAACTATGGCTACACCTTC
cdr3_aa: CASSPDSSANYGYTF

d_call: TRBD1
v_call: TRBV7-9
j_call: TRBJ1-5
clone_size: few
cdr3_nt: TGTGCCAGCAGCCTTTCCGGGACAGGCTTCGGACAGCCCCAGCATTTT
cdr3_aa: CASSLSGTGFGQPQHF

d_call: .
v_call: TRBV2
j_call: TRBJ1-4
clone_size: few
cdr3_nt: TGTGCCAGCAGTAAAACCGGGACACCGAATGAAAAACTGTTTTTT
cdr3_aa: CASSKTGTPNEKLFF

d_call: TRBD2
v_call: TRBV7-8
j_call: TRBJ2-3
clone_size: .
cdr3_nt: TGTGCCAGCAGCGGAGGTGGACTAGCGGGGGGAAAAAGCACGCAGTATTTT
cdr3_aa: CASSGGGLAGGKSTQYF

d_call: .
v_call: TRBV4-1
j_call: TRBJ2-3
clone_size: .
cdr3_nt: TGCACCAGCAGCCAAGATGAAACGGGGGTAGAGGATACGCAGTATTTT
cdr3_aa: CTSSQDETGVEDTQYF

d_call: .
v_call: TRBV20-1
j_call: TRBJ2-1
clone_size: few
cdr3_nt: TGCAGTGCCTCCGGAGGGCCCCCGTTCGATGAGCAGTTCTTC
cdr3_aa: CSASGGPPFDEQFF

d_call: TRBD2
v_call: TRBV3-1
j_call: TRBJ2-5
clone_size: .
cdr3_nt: TGTGCCAGCCGCACGCGGGGGATACAAGAGACCCAGTACTTC
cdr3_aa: CASRTRGIQETQYF

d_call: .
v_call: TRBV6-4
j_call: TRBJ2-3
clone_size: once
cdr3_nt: TGTGCCAGCAGTGGACTCGACAGGCCAGGTACGCAGTATTTT
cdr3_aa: CASSGLDRPGTQYF

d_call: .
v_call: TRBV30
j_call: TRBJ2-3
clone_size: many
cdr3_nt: TGTGCCTGGAACAGAGACGGCAACCCAGGGGATACGCAGTATTTT
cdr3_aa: CAWNRDGNPGDTQYF

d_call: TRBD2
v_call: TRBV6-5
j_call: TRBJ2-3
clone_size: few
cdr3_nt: TGTGCCAGCAGCGTACGAGCGGGAGTCGCCACAGATACGCAGTATTTT
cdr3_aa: CASSVRAGVATDTQYF

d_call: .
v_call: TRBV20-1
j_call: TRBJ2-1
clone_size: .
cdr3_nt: TGCAGTGCTAGCAGCGGGACAACCGTTGAAGAGCAGTTCTTC
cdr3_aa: CSASSGTTVEEQFF

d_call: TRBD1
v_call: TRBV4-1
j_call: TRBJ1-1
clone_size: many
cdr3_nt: TGCGCCAGCAGCCAAGTTGACAGGGAGAACACTGAAGCTTTCTTT
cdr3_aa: CASSQVDRENTEAFF

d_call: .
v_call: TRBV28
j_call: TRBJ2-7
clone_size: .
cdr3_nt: TGTGCCAGCAGTTTATCTGACCCAGGACACTACGAGCAGTACTTC
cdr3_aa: CASSLSDPGHYEQYF

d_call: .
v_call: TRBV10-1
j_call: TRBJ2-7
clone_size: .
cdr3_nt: TGCGCCAGCAGTGTAGAAAGGATCTCCCCCTACGAGCAGTACTTC
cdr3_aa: CASSVERISPYEQYF

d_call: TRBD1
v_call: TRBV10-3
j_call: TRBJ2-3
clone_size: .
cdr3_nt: TGTGCCATCGGACAGGGGGGGTCTGCCACAGATACGCAGTATTTT
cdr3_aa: CAIGQGGSATDTQYF

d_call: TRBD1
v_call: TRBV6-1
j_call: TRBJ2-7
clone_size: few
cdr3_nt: TGTGCCAGCAGTGAAGCGGGACAGGGGGCCGGGTACGAGCAGTACTTC
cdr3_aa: CASSEAGQGAGYEQYF

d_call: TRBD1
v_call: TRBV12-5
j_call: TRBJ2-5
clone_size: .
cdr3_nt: TGTGCTAGTGGTTTAGACAGGGCCCAAGAGACCCAGTACTTC
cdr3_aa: CASGLDRAQETQYF

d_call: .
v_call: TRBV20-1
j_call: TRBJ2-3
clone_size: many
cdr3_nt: TGCAGTGCTAGAAAAGCGGGGACAACAGATACGCAGTATTTT
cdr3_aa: CSARKAGTTDTQYF

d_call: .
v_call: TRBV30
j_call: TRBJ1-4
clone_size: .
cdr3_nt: TGTGCCTGGAGTCGGTGGGAAAAACTGTTTTTT
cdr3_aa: CAWSRWEKLFF

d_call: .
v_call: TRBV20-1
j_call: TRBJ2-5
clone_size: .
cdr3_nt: TGCAGTGCACCTAAAGCACAAGAGACCCAGTACTTC
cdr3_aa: CSAPKAQETQYF

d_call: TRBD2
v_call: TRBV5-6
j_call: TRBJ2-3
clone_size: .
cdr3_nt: TGTGCCAGCAGACTGGGACTAGGCTACACAGATACGCAGTATTTT
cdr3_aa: CASRLGLGYTDTQYF

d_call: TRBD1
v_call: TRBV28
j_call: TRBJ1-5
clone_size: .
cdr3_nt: TGTGCCAGCAGTCCACCCCCGACAGGGGTAAGCAATCAGCCCCAGCATTTT
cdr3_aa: CASSPPPTGVSNQPQHF

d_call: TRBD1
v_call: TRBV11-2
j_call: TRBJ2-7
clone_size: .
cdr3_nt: TGTGCCAGCAGCCTTAATACAGGGGGCGAGCAGTACTTC
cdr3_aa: CASSLNTGGEQYF

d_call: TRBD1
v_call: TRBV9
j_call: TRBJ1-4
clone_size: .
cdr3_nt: TGTGCCAGCAGCCGGACAGGGACTTTTACTAATGAAAAACTGTTTTTT
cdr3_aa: CASSRTGTFTNEKLFF

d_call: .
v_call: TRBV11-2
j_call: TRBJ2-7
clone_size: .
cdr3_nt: TGTGCCAGCAGCTTAAATCCCGAGAGACAGTACGAGCAGTACTTC
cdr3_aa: CASSLNPERQYEQYF

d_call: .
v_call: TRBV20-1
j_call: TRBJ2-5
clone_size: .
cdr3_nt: TGCAGTGCTAGAGCCAACGCGGAGACCCAGTACTTC
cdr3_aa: CSARANAETQYF

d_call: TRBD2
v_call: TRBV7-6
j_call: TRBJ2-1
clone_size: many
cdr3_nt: TGTGCCAGCAGCTTCCCGGGACTAGCGAACAATGAGCAGTTCTTC
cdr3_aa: CASSFPGLANNEQFF

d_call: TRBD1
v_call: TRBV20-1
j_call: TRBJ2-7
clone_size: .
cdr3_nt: TGCAGTGCTAAACCCCCGGGACAGGGCTACGAGCAGTACTTC
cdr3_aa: CSAKPPGQGYEQYF

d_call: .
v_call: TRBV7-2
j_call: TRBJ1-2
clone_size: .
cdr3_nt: TGTGCCAGCAGCTTGTCTTCCTATGCGGCTAACTATGGCTACACCTTC
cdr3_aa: CASSLSSYAANYGYTF

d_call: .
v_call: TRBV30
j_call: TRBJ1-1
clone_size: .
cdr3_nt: TGTGCCTGGAACCAACAGGGGAACACTGAAGCTTTCTTT
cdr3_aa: CAWNQQGNTEAFF

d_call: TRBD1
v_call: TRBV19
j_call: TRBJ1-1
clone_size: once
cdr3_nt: TGTGCCAGTACCGGACAGGGATACACTGAAGCTTTCTTT
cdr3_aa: CASTGQGYTEAFF

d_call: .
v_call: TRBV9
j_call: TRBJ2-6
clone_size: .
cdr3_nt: TGTGCCAGCAGCGTTCCCCCGGACGGAACTGGGGCCAACGTCCTGACTTTC
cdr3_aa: CASSVPPDGTGANVLTF

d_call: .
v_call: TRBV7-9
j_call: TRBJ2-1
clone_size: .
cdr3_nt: TGTGCCAGCAGCTCCGGGACTGTGTACAATGAGCAGTCCTTC
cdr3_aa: CASSSGTVYNEQSF

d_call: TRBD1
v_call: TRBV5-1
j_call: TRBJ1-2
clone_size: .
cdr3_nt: TGCGCCAGCAGCTCAGGGGGACAGTCCTATGGCTACACCTTC
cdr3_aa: CASSSGGQSYGYTF

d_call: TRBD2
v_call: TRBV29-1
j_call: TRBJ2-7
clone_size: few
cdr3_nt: TGCAGCGTTGTGGCGGGGGGGCCCAACGAGCAGTACTTC
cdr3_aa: CSVVAGGPNEQYF